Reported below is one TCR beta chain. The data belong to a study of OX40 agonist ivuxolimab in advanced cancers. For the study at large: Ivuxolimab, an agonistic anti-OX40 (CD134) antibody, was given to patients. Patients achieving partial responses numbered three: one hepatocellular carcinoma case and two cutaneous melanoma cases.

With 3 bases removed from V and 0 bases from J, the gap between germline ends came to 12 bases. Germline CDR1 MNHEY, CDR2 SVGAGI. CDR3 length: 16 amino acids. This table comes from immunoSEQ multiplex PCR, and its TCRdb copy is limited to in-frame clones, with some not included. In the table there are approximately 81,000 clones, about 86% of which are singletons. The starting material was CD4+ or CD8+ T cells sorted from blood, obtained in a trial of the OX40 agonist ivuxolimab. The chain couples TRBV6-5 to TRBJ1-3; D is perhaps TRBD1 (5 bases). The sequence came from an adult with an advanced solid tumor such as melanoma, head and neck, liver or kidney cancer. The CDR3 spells CASSYGRDHSGNTIYF. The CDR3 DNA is TGTGCCAGCAGTTATGGAAGGGACCACTCTGGAAACACCATATATTTT.